The clone carrying this T cell receptor beta chain was recorded once. The antigen remains undetermined. The sample comes from a study of memory CD4+ T cells and cytomegalovirus serostatus. Study overall: Donors were healthy Belgian adults, some 10 CMV seropositive and 24 seronegative.

The method was immunoSEQ multiplex PCR; TCRdb's version includes in-frame clones alone and lacks a portion of them. The data show 35,000 to 50,000 clones, over 70% seen once. Single viable CD3+CD4+CD8-CD45RO+ cells were sorted as the memory CD4+ T cells. Study observations and caveats: About 40% of the roughly 160 known CMV-associated TCRbeta sequences appeared in CD4+ memory. The CMV-associated TCR signature appears largely within the CD4+ memory repertoire.

CDR1 is SEHNR, CDR2 FQNEAQ, per germline (reference sequence). The trim removed 7 bases at V and 3 bases at J, leaving 11 bases unmatched. The CDR3 loop spans 16 amino acids. This receptor was obtained from an adult in good health and CMV-seronegative. Sequenced sample: memory CD4+ T cells from blood. This chain joins TRBV7-9 and TRBJ2-7; the match to TRBD1 covers 11 bases. The CDR3, as DNA: TGTGCCAGCAACGAATACGGGGGACAGGGGGACTACGAGCAGTACTTC. Its translation is CASNEYGGQGDYEQYF.